This T cell receptor beta chain was profiled in a study of shared clonotypes between healthy human individuals. Original methodology: Filtering differed for immunoSEQ, which gave only junction sequences without quality scores. Some clones are missing from TCRdb's copy, which holds only in-frame ones; the method was immunoSEQ multiplex PCR. V, J and clone size are taken as reported in that table, and D and trimming were inferred from the DNA itself. The sample records about 600,000 clones, roughly 97% being singletons. The CDR3 is 15 residues long. V was trimmed by 5 bases and J by 0 bases, leaving 11 bases between them. CDR1 and CDR2 (germline): LNHDA, SQIVND (reference sequence).

The origin of this receptor is a woman aged 25 to 39 in good health. The chain employs TRBV19 and TRBJ1-5; D not certain. Source material: naive CD4+ T cells sorted from blood. The sample's subset: CD45RA+ positively selected. The CDR3 sequence is CASSLSGNSNQPQHF. In nucleotides, the CDR3 is TGTGCCAGTAGTTTAAGCGGAAATAGCAATCAGCCCCAGCATTTT.